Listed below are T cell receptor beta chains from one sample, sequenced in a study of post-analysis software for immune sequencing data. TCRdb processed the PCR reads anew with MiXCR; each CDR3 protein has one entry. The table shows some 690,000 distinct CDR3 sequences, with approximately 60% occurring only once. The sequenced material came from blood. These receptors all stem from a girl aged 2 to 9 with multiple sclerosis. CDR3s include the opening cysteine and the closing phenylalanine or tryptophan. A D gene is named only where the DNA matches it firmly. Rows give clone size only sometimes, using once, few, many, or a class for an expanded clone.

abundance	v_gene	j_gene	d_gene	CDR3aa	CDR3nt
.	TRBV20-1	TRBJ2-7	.	CSARRGGLAPEQYF	TGCAGTGCTAGACGTGGTGGGCTAGCACCCGAGCAGTACTTC
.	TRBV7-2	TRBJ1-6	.	CASSLAGGSPLHF	TGTGCCAGCAGCTTAGCCGGGGGTTCACCCCTCCACTTT
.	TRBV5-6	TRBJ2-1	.	CASTMRGSSYNEQFF	TGTGCCAGCACCATGAGGGGGAGCTCCTACAATGAGCAGTTCTTC
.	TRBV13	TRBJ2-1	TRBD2	CASSLEPSGRPNEQFF	TGTGCCAGCAGCTTAGAGCCCAGCGGGAGGCCCAATGAGCAGTTCTTC
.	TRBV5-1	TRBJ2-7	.	CASSSTGTVGFSSSYEQYF	TGCGCCAGCAGCAGCACCGGGACCGTAGGATTTTCCAGCTCCTACGAGCAGTACTTC
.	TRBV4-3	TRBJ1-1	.	CASSQLPGKGWTEAFF	TGCGCCAGCAGCCAACTCCCCGGGAAGGGATGGACTGAAGCTTTCTTT
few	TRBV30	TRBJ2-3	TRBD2	CAWSGLAGTRDTQYF	TGTGCCTGGAGTGGACTAGCGGGGACTCGGGATACGCAGTATTTT
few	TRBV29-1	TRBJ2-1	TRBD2	CSVTSGSHEQFF	TGCAGCGTGACTAGCGGGAGCCATGAGCAGTTCTTC
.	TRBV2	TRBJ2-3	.	CASRGSAGISTDTQYF	TGTGCCAGCAGGGGGTCTGCGGGGATTAGCACAGATACGCAGTATTTT
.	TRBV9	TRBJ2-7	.	CASSVTVLGYEQYF	TGTGCCAGCAGCGTCACGGTATTGGGCTACGAGCAGTACTTC
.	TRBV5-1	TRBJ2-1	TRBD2	CASAPGTSGDLRQFF	TGCGCCAGCGCCCCTGGGACTAGCGGGGACCTGAGGCAGTTCTTC
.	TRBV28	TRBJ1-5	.	CASSTGAPDQPQHF	TGTGCCAGCAGCACGGGGGCCCCGGACCAGCCCCAGCATTTT
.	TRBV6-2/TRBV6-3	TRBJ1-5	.	CASSSGYSNQPQHF	TGTGCCAGCAGTTCCGGATATAGCAATCAGCCCCAGCATTTT
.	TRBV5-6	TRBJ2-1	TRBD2	CASSVWEGSEQFF	TGTGCCAGCAGCGTCTGGGAGGGCAGTGAGCAGTTCTTC
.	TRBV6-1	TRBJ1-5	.	CASSEGTHSNQPQHF	TGTGCCAGCAGTGAAGGGACACATAGCAATCAGCCCCAGCATTTT
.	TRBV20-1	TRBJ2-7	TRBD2	CSARDRRSGGPEQYF	TGCAGTGCTAGAGACCGTCGGAGCGGGGGGCCCGAGCAGTACTTC
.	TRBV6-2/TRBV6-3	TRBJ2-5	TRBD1	CASSYKDRERYQETQYF	TGTGCCAGCAGTTACAAGGACAGGGAACGGTACCAAGAGACCCAGTACTTC
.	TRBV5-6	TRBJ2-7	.	CASSFAGTVQVYEQYF	TGTGCCAGCAGCTTCGCCGGGACGGTACAAGTCTACGAGCAGTACTTC
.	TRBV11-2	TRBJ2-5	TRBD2	CASTPQSGGETQYF	TGTGCCAGCACCCCGCAAAGCGGGGGAGAGACCCAGTACTTC
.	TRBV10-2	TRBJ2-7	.	CASRGDRSYEQYF	TGCGCCAGCAGGGGAGACAGGTCCTACGAGCAGTACTTC
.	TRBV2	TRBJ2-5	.	CASSGSTQETQYF	TGTGCCAGCAGTGGGTCGACCCAAGAGACCCAGTACTTC
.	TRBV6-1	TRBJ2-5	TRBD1	CASSELRQGEVSLETQYF	TGTGCCAGCAGTGAACTCCGGCAGGGGGAAGTGAGTTTAGAGACCCAGTACTTC
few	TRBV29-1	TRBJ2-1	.	CSVEGGVNEQFF	TGCAGCGTTGAAGGGGGTGTGAATGAGCAGTTCTTC
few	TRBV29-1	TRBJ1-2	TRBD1	CSVGTGAGYGYTF	TGCAGCGTTGGCACAGGGGCTGGCTATGGCTACACCTTC
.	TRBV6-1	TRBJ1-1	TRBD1	CASSRLRDRDSYTEAFF	TGTGCCAGCAGTCGCCTGCGGGACAGGGATAGCTACACTGAAGCTTTCTTT
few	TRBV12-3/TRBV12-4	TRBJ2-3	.	CASSLALTRSTDTQYF	TGTGCCAGCAGTTTAGCGCTTACCCGGAGCACAGATACGCAGTATTTT
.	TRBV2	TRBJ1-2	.	CASRQSQDRANYGYTF	TGTGCCAGCAGACAGTCTCAGGACAGAGCTAACTATGGCTACACCTTC
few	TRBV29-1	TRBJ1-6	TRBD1	CSVGEQGASPLHF	TGCAGCGTTGGGGAACAGGGGGCTTCACCCCTCCACTTT
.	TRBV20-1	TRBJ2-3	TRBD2	CSARDLSGEELAGGRTTDTQYF	TGCAGTGCTAGAGATCTTTCTGGCGAGGAACTAGCGGGGGGGAGGACCACAGATACGCAGTATTTT
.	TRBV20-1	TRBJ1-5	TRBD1	CSAPDRVGNQPQHF	TGCAGTGCCCCGGACAGGGTGGGGAATCAGCCCCAGCATTTT
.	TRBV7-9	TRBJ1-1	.	CASSTPRDPNTEAFF	TGTGCCAGCAGCACCCCCCGGGACCCAAACACTGAAGCTTTCTTT
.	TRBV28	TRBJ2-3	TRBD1	CASTGQGAPTDTQYF	TGTGCCAGCACGGGACAGGGGGCACCCACAGATACGCAGTATTTT
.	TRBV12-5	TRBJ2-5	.	CASGSTASAETQYF	TGTGCTAGTGGTTCGACGGCGTCAGCAGAGACCCAGTACTTC
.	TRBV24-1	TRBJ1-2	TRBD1	CATSDPDPGQGNYGYTF	TGTGCCACCAGTGATCCCGACCCGGGACAGGGAAACTATGGCTACACCTTC
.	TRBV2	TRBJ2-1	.	CASSEPGSSYNEQFF	TGTGCCAGCAGTGAACCAGGGAGCTCCTACAATGAGCAGTTCTTC
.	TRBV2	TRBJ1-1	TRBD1	CASSADRLNTEAFF	TGTGCCAGCAGTGCGGACAGGTTGAACACTGAAGCTTTCTTT
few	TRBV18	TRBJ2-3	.	CASSEATPWNTDTQYF	TGTGCCAGCTCGGAAGCGACTCCGTGGAATACAGATACGCAGTATTTT
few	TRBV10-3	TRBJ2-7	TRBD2	CAISVLERDSYEQYF	TGTGCCATCAGTGTCCTTGAGCGGGACTCCTACGAGCAGTACTTC
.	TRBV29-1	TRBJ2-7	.	CSVRTENYEQYF	TGCAGCGTACGGACAGAGAACTACGAGCAGTACTTC
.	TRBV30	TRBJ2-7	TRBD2	CAGTTSYGQYF	TGTGCCGGGACTACCTCCTACGGGCAGTACTTC
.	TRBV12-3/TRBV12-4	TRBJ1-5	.	CASRRTRAANQPQHF	TGTGCCAGCAGGAGAACAAGGGCCGCCAATCAGCCCCAGCATTTT
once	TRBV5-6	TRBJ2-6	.	CASSLLHSSGANVLTF	TGTGCCAGCAGCTTGTTACATAGCTCTGGGGCCAACGTCCTGACTTTC
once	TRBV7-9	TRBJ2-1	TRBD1	CASSYSPGQGNINEQFF	TGTGCCAGCAGCTATTCGCCGGGACAGGGTAACATTAATGAGCAGTTCTTC
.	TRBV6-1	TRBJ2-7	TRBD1	CASEDRVGYEQYF	TGTGCCAGCGAGGACAGGGTGGGCTACGAGCAGTACTTC
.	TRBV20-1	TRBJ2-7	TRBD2	CSATASGSSNEQYF	TGCAGTGCTACGGCTAGCGGGAGTAGCAACGAGCAGTACTTC
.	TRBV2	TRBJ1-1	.	CASKLGTEAFF	TGTGCCAGCAAGTTGGGGACAGAAGCTTTCTTT
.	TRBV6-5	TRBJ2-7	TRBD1	CASSYSGTVSYEQYF	TGTGCCAGCAGTTATTCCGGGACAGTTTCCTACGAGCAGTACTTC
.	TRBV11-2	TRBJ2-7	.	CASSRLRDPPYEQYF	TGTGCCAGCAGCCGTTTAAGGGATCCCCCCTACGAGCAGTACTTC
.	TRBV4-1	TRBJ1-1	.	CASSQGAVEGTEAFF	TGCGCCAGCAGCCAAGGGGCTGTCGAGGGCACTGAAGCTTTCTTT